The next 20 T cell receptor beta chains were all read from a single sample in a study of blood T cell repertoires in COVID-19. Clones were sequenced by immunoSEQ multiplex PCR, and TCRdb holds only the in-frame ones, with some missing. The sample shows about 400,000 clones, 86% of them seen only once. Sequenced material: peripheral blood. The receptors were sampled from a woman under 40 with active or convalescent COVID-19.

The chain has TRBV19 and TRBJ2-6; 8 bases map to TRBD1. This CDR3 contains 15 residues. Trimming cost V 6 bases and J 4 bases; bases outside gene matches: 5. Per germline, CDR1 LNHDA and CDR2 SQIVND (reference sequence). The CDR3 sequence is CASRDREPGANVLTF. DNA for the CDR3: TGTGCCAGTAGGGACAGGGAACCCGGGGCCAACGTCCTGACTTTC.

A single count supports this clone. V gene TRBV7-9 combines with J gene TRBJ1-4; D gene unclear. Germline V CDR1 and CDR2: SEHNR, FQNEAQ (reference sequence). The CDR3 loop spans 14 amino acids. V was cut by 6 bases and J by 3 bases, with 11 bases left in between. The CDR3 DNA follows: TGTGCCAGCAGGGAGGGCAGCCCTAATGAAAAACTGTTTTTT. Its translation is CASREGSPNEKLFF.

V gene TRBV27 combines with J gene TRBJ2-1, with D hard to call. The germline V gene encodes CDR1 MNHEY and CDR2 SMNVEV (reference sequence). The CDR3 is made up of 14 amino acids. Between the trimmed V and J ends, which lost 7 bases and 2 bases, there was a span of 12 bases. CDR3 coding DNA: TGTGCCAGCAACCCTAGAATCACCTACAATGAGCAGTTCTTC. Its protein product is CASNPRITYNEQFF.

The rearrangement joins TRBV10-3 to TRBJ1-1; 8 positions agree with TRBD1. CDR3 size: 14 residues. CDR1 is ENHRY, CDR2 SYGVKD, per germline. With V trimmed by 8 bases and J by 0 bases, 5 bases remained unmatched. CDR3 nucleotides: TGTGCCATCGCCCCGACAGGGGTGAACACTGAAGCTTTCTTT. Encoded protein: CAIAPTGVNTEAFF.

The chain is built from TRBV5-1 and TRBJ1-2; D gene uncertain. The CDR3 runs to 14 residues. V lost 0 bases, J lost 8 bases, and 14 bases lay in between. The germline V gene encodes CDR1 SGHRS and CDR2 YFSETQ. CDR3 nucleotides: TGCGCCAGCAGCTTGGAGGCGGGAGGCGAGGGCTACACCTTC. Translating gives CASSLEAGGEGYTF.

This rearrangement joins TRBV27 to TRBJ1-1, with D possibly TRBD1 on 6 matching bases. Germline CDR1 reads MNHEY; CDR2 reads SMNVEV (reference sequence). The CDR3 runs 17 residues. With 0 bases removed from V and 4 bases from J, the gap between germline ends came to 18 bases. CDR3 amino acids: CASSLSRGRARGTEAFF. The CDR3 bases are TGTGCCAGCAGTTTATCCAGGGGACGTGCGCGAGGCACTGAAGCTTTCTTT.

V is TRBV28 and J is TRBJ1-2; weak D call: TRBD1 (6 bases). The CDR3 runs 15 residues. Germline V gene sequence: CDR1 MDHEN, CDR2 SYDVKM. V was clipped by 7 bases and J by 7 bases, with 22 bases between them. This chain's CDR3 is CASTRVGQGLVGYTF. CDR3 DNA sequence: TGTGCCAGCACCCGTGTTGGGCAGGGGTTGGTTGGCTACACCTTC.

The rearrangement links TRBV30 to TRBJ1-3; D unresolved. This CDR3 is 15 amino acids long. V lost 2 bases and J 0 bases, leaving 11 bases between the germline ends. Germline lookup yields CDR1 GTSNPN and CDR2 SVGIG (reference sequence). The CDR3, as DNA: TGTGCCTGGAGTTACGGGAGGAGCTCTGGAAACACCATATATTTT. Protein: CAWSYGRSSGNTIYF.

This chain joins TRBV5-1 and TRBJ1-1; D gene unclear. Trimming took off 1 base at V and 0 bases at J, with 7 bases between the two ends. The CDR3 has 14 amino acids. Germline V gene sequence: CDR1 SGHRS, CDR2 YFSETQ. DNA of the CDR3: TGCGCCAGCAGCTTGCAGGAATTGAACACTGAAGCTTTCTTT. Residues: CASSLQELNTEAFF. Complete variable domain (other parts from reference TRBV5-1 and TRBJ1-1): KAGVTQTPRYLIKTRGQQVTLSCSPISGHRSVSWYQQTPGQGLQFLFEYFSETQRNKGNFPGRFSGRQFSNSRSEMNVSTLELGDSALYLCASSLQELNTEAFFGQGTRLTVV.

The table lists this clone with a count of one. The rearrangement links TRBV19 to TRBJ1-2; tentative D call: TRBD1 (5 bases). Trimming took off 10 bases at V and 4 bases at J, with 16 bases between the two ends. The CDR3 covers 13 residues. Germline V gives CDR1 LNHDA, CDR2 SQIVND (reference sequence). The DNA of the CDR3 is TGTGCCACCTCCCTTGGGCAGGGCTATGGCTACACCTTC. Its protein is CATSLGQGYGYTF.

The chain couples TRBV14 to TRBJ2-1; 10 positions agree with TRBD2. V dropped 0 bases and J dropped 2; count of bases not matched to a gene: 4. This CDR3 is built from 17 residues. In germline, CDR1 is SGHDN, CDR2 FVKESK. CDR3 in amino acids: CASSQDWLAGAYNEQFF. The CDR3 region has the DNA TGTGCCAGCAGCCAAGATTGGCTAGCGGGGGCCTACAATGAGCAGTTCTTC. The full variable domain, with the rest looked up from reference TRBV14 and TRBJ2-1, is EAGVTQFPSHSVIEKGQTVTLRCDPISGHDNLYWYRRVMGKEIKFLLHFVKESKQDESGMPNNRFLAERTGGTYSTLKVQPAELEDSGVYFCASSQDWLAGAYNEQFFGPGTRLTVL.

The rearrangement joins TRBV6-1 to TRBJ1-2; maybe TRBD1 (6 bases). The V gene's germline CDR1 is MNHNS and CDR2 SASEGT. This CDR3 has 14 residues. V dropped 3 bases and J dropped 2 bases, with 10 bases sitting between them. This CDR3 reads CASSDLQGNYGYTF. The CDR3, as DNA: TGTGCCAGCAGTGATTTACAGGGAAACTATGGCTACACCTTC.

This clone was counted only a few times. The V and J genes are TRBV9 and TRBJ2-5; the D is unclear. The V end was cut by 3 bases, the J end by 4 bases, with 13 bases between. There are 14 residues in the CDR3. CDR1 and CDR2 from the germline V gene are SGDLS and YYNGEE. The CDR3 spells CASSDSVPAETQYF. CDR3 bases: TGTGCCAGCAGCGACTCGGTGCCCGCAGAGACCCAGTACTTC.

The genes are TRBV6-1 and TRBJ1-2; a weak D match, TRBD1 (5 bases). The CDR3 is 15 residues long. The germline gives CDR1 MNHNS, CDR2 SASEGT. Between the trimmed V and J ends, which lost 2 bases and 5 bases, there was a span of 15 bases. The CDR3 DNA reads as TGTGCCAGCAGTGAACATGGAGGGACGGTATATGGCTACACCTTC. This translates into CASSEHGGTVYGYTF.

This clone was found a few times. The genes are TRBV5-1 and TRBJ1-5; D perhaps matches TRBD1 (6 bases). V was pared by 0 bases and J by 7 bases, with 14 bases between. CDR3 length equals 15 residues. Germline V lookup: CDR1 SGHRS, CDR2 YFSETQ. This CDR3 reads CASSLEGEILQPQHF. CDR3 DNA sequence: TGCGCCAGCAGCTTGGAGGGGGAGATCTTACAGCCCCAGCATTTT. The full variable domain, its missing parts supplied by reference TRBV5-1 and TRBJ1-5, is KAGVTQTPRYLIKTRGQQVTLSCSPISGHRSVSWYQQTPGQGLQFLFEYFSETQRNKGNFPGRFSGRQFSNSRSEMNVSTLELGDSALYLCASSLEGEILQPQHFGDGTRLSIL.

A note on this clone: Distinct nucleotide sequences in the sample also encode this CDR3. The chain has TRBV27 and TRBJ1-3; D is perhaps TRBD1 (5 bases). CDR3 length: 14 amino acids. Germline V gene data show CDR1 as MNHEY and CDR2 as SMNVEV (reference sequence). V lost 3 bases to trimming and J lost 4 bases, with 10 bases between them. This CDR3 is CASSLGGAGNTIYF. The CDR3 DNA follows: TGTGCCAGCAGTTTGGGAGGGGCCGGAAACACCATATATTTT.

The V gene is TRBV4-1, the J gene TRBJ2-3; 9 nucleotides match TRBD2. The germline V gene has CDR1 MGHRA and CDR2 YSYEKL. The CDR3 consists of 16 residues. J gave up 2 bases and V 1 base, and 4 bases lay outside the gene matches. CDR3 bases: TGCGCCAGCAGCCAAGCTCTAGCGGGGCACACAGATACGCAGTATTTT. Translated, it gives CASSQALAGHTDTQYF.

This clone was observed a single time. This chain links TRBV7-9 with TRBJ1-4, with 12 nucleotides matching TRBD1. The CDR3 sequence is 16 residues long. The germline CDR1 and CDR2 sequences are SEHNR and FQNEAQ (reference sequence). Germline trimming cut 5 bases from V and 7 bases from J; bases unmatched to any gene: 8. In nucleotides, the CDR3 is TGTGCCAGCAGCAAGCCGGGACAGGGGGCGGGTGAAAAACTGTTTTTT. This codes for CASSKPGQGAGEKLFF.

As to this clone: The same CDR3 arises from other DNA sequences in this sample as well. The chain carries TRBV4-1 and TRBJ1-4, with 7 bases fitting TRBD1. Germline CDR1 is MGHRA and CDR2 is YSYEKL. The junction had 4 bases not matched to a gene; V was cut back by 6 bases and J by 0 bases. This CDR3 contains 15 residues. CDR3 in amino acids: CASSLTGATNEKLFF. The CDR3 DNA follows: TGCGCCAGCAGTCTTACAGGGGCAACTAATGAAAAACTGTTTTTT.

In this sample, this clone turned up once. This chain links TRBV19 with TRBJ1-2, with D possibly TRBD1 on 5 matching bases. V was cut by 8 bases and J by 4 bases, with 11 bases left in between. The germline V gene has CDR1 LNHDA and CDR2 SQIVND (reference sequence). This CDR3 spans 12 amino acids. The CDR3 DNA reads as TGTGCCAGTGGCAGGGATCCCTATGGCTACACCTTC. It is translated as CASGRDPYGYTF.